A selection of T cell receptor beta chains follows, all from one sample in a study of OX40 agonist ivuxolimab in advanced cancers. Method: immunoSEQ multiplex PCR; TCRdb's copy keeps in-frame clones and lacks some. The table includes 55,000 to 75,000 clones, 80% to 90% detected once. Specimen: CD4+ or CD8+ T cells sorted from blood, collected in a trial of the OX40 agonist ivuxolimab. Receptors originate from an adult with an advanced solid tumor such as melanoma, head and neck, liver or kidney cancer. CDR3s include the opening cysteine and the closing phenylalanine or tryptophan. The order of the fields is J gene, D gene, V gene, clone size, CDR3 DNA, CDR3 protein. D genes are given only for firm matches. Only some rows state a clone size, as once, few, many or a class for expanded clones.

TRBJ2-7 | NA | TRBV11-2 | NA | TGTGCCAGCAGCTTAGAAGGACAGAATTCCTACGAGCAGTACTTC | CASSLEGQNSYEQYF
TRBJ2-2 | NA | TRBV7-9 | NA | TGTGCCAGCAGGTACAGGGGACTGAACACCGGGGAGCTGTTTTTT | CASRYRGLNTGELFF
TRBJ2-1 | TRBD2 | TRBV6-5 | NA | TGTGCCAGTGCCTCTAGCGGGGGATACAATGAGCAGTTCTTC | CASASSGGYNEQFF
TRBJ1-2 | TRBD1 | TRBV7-9 | NA | TGTGCCAGCAGCTCACAGGGGAGTTATGGCTACACCTTC | CASSSQGSYGYTF
TRBJ1-1 | NA | TRBV27 | NA | TGTGCCAGCCTCGGACGGATGAACACTGAAGCTTTCTTT | CASLGRMNTEAFF
TRBJ2-1 | NA | TRBV28 | once | TGTGCCAGCAGTTTAGGGGGACAATACAATGAGCAGTTCTTC | CASSLGGQYNEQFF
TRBJ2-7 | NA | TRBV4-3 | NA | TGCGCCAGCAGCCAAAGCCCCGGGACCTACGAGCAGTACTTC | CASSQSPGTYEQYF
TRBJ2-7 | NA | TRBV7-9 | once | TGTGCCAGCAGCAAGACAGGTATGGCTACCTACGAGCAGTACTTC | CASSKTGMATYEQYF
TRBJ2-1 | NA | TRBV20-1 | once | TGCAGTGTTTGGGACCACAATGAGCAGTTCTTC | CSVWDHNEQFF
TRBJ1-2 | NA | TRBV2 | NA | TGTGCCAGCAGTGTAGTCAGGGCCTCTAACTATGGCTACACCTTC | CASSVVRASNYGYTF
TRBJ2-4 | NA | TRBV11-2 | once | TGTGCCAGCAGCCCCGATCCAGCCAAAAACATTCAGTACTTC | CASSPDPAKNIQYF
TRBJ2-5 | TRBD1 | TRBV18 | NA | TGTGCCAGCTCACCTCAGGGGGTTTTTCAAGAGACCCAGTACTTC | CASSPQGVFQETQYF
TRBJ1-2 | TRBD1 | TRBV28 | NA | TGTGCCAGCAGTTTTGGTATGCAGGGGGCTAGGGGCTACACCTTC | CASSFGMQGARGYTF
TRBJ2-7 | TRBD2 | TRBV19 | NA | TGTGCCAGTAGTTCCGGACCTAGCGGGAGTGGCGAGCAGTACTTC | CASSSGPSGSGEQYF
TRBJ2-6 | NA | TRBV30 | NA | TGTGCCTGGGTTACAGGGAGAGGGGCCAACGTCCTGACTTTC | CAWVTGRGANVLTF
TRBJ1-3 | TRBD1 | TRBV7-2 | few | TGTGCCAGCAGCTTAGGGGGGACAGGGGCTGGAAACACCATATATTTT | CASSLGGTGAGNTIYF
TRBJ2-7 | NA | TRBV6-5 | NA | TGTGCCAGCAGCGGGACCCCCTACGAGCAGTACTTC | CASSGTPYEQYF
TRBJ2-7 | NA | TRBV5-1 | few | TGCGCCAGCAGCTTGGGGGACAAACCCTACGAGCAGTACTTC | CASSLGDKPYEQYF